This T cell receptor beta chain was observed in a study of cytomegalovirus exposure and HLA in healthy donors. With V trimmed by 4 bases and J by 2 bases, 9 bases remained unmatched. Germline-derived CDR1 and CDR2 are SGHRS and YFSETQ. The CDR3 runs to 16 residues. The PCR made use of 60 Vbeta and 13 Jbeta primers. TCRdb keeps only in-frame clones here, not all; method: immunoSEQ multiplex PCR. The sample yields under 150,000 clones, about 78% seen once. All donors participated as healthy donors of bone marrow. The chain employs TRBV5-1 and TRBJ1-3, with TRBD1 identical over 7 bases. The receptor comes from a woman in her twenties or thirties in good health and CMV-seropositive. Source material: PBMCs. This chain's CDR3 is CASSPGQNIAGNTIYF. The CDR3 nucleotides read TGCGCCAGCAGCCCGGGACAGAATATTGCTGGAAACACCATATATTTT.